Only a few counts were recorded for the clone carrying this T cell receptor (beta chain). Its matching antigen is unknown. The same CDR3 can be traced to other DNA sequences in this sample. Germline V CDR1 and CDR2: SGHRS, YFSETQ. V was clipped by 0 bases and J by 0 bases, with 5 bases between them. This CDR3 has 14 residues. Expressed TCRB transcripts got sequenced, as all isolated RNA was reverse transcribed. The repertoire was sequenced with immunoSEQ multiplex PCR; TCRdb's copy has only in-frame clones and lacks some. The table includes 860,000 or so clones, under 20% detected once. This sample stems from a study of beta chain features in type 1 diabetes. Across the whole study: Regarding age, gender and cell yields, patients proved similar to healthy donors. Overall study findings and caveats: High TCR expression in some cells could lead to their over-representation in cDNA sequencing. Patients' naive, central memory and Treg TCRB repertoires seemed closer to one another than those of healthy donors.

Sorting based on CD45RO/CCR7/CD25/CD127/CD95/CD27 separated CD4+ naive, central memory, regulatory and stem cell-like memory cells. This sequence was found in a woman aged 18-29 years in good health. The sample comprised naive CD4+ T cells from blood. V gene TRBV5-1 combines with J gene TRBJ2-3; D unclear. The CDR3, as DNA: TGCGCCAGCAGCTTGGGCAGGAGCACAGATACGCAGTATTTT. This codes for CASSLGRSTDTQYF.